A selection of T cell receptor beta chains follows, all from one sample in a study of naive and memory T cell subsets. MiXCR, run by TCRdb on the UMI-ligation and nested PCR reads, gives a single entry per CDR3 protein. Among roughly 140,000 distinct CDR3 sequences listed, 17% were seen once. What was sequenced was naive CD4+ T cells from blood. The receptors were sampled from a human donor in good health. The CDR3 runs from the conserved cysteine through the conserved F or W. The order of the fields is J gene, D gene, V gene, clone size, CDR3 DNA, CDR3 protein. A D gene is named only where the DNA matches it firmly. Some rows have no size entry. The others give once, few or many, or a class for an expanded clone.

TRBJ1-5	-	TRBV6-2/TRBV6-3	few	TGTGCCAGCAGTGCAGGGACTTACAATCAGCCCCAGCATTTT	CASSAGTYNQPQHF
TRBJ1-1	-	TRBV12-3/TRBV12-4	-	TGTGCCAGCAGTTTGTGGAGGGACACTGAAGCTTTCTTT	CASSLWRDTEAFF
TRBJ2-2	TRBD2	TRBV9	-	TGTGCCAGCAGCCCAGGGGGTAGCGGGGGCCGGGGCGCCGGGGAGCTGTTTTTT	CASSPGGSGGRGAGELFF
TRBJ2-1	-	TRBV20-1	-	TGCAGTGCTCCGGACTTAAAATCCAATGAGCAGTTCTTC	CSAPDLKSNEQFF
TRBJ2-7	TRBD2	TRBV6-2/TRBV6-3	many	TGTGCCAGCAGCTCAGGACTAGCGGGCTCCTACGAGCAGTACTTC	CASSSGLAGSYEQYF
TRBJ1-2	-	TRBV10-3	-	TGTGCCATCAGTGATTCATGGCAAGATGGCTACACCTTC	CAISDSWQDGYTF
TRBJ2-2	-	TRBV11-3	-	TGTGCCAGCAGTTTTAGCGGGACAGCGAACACCGGGGAGCTGTTTTTT	CASSFSGTANTGELFF
TRBJ1-5	-	TRBV20-1	few	TGCAGTGCTTACCAGGTCAATCAGCCCCAGCATTTT	CSAYQVNQPQHF
TRBJ1-3	-	TRBV7-9	-	TGTGCCAGCAGCTTAGGGCAGAGCTCTGGAAACACCATATATTTT	CASSLGQSSGNTIYF
TRBJ2-2	-	TRBV5-1	few	TGCGCCAGCAGCTTAGCGGCGGGCAACACCGGGGAGCTGTTTTTT	CASSLAAGNTGELFF
TRBJ1-1	-	TRBV15	-	TGTGCCACCAGCAGAGATCGGAAAGGGTCCGGGCCTGAAGCTTTCTTT	CATSRDRKGSGPEAFF
TRBJ1-1	TRBD1	TRBV19	-	TGTGCCAGTAGTATAAGGGGACAGGGCACTGAAGCTTTCTTT	CASSIRGQGTEAFF
TRBJ2-1	TRBD2	TRBV5-1	few	TGCGCCAGCAGAAGGACTAGCGGGAGTGTCTCCTACAATGAGCAGTTCTTC	CASRRTSGSVSYNEQFF
TRBJ2-7	-	TRBV11-2	many	TGTGCCAGCAGCCCCCCGCAGGGAAGAGCCTACGAGCAGTACTTC	CASSPPQGRAYEQYF